These 4 T cell receptor beta chains came from one sample sequenced in a study of cytomegalovirus exposure and HLA in healthy donors. The PCR made use of 60 Vbeta and 13 Jbeta primers. TCRdb's table, derived via immunoSEQ multiplex PCR, lists solely in-frame clones and lacks some. The data show some 130,000 clones, with 77% seen just once and around 4% held by the top ten. Sample: PBMCs. The source is a male donor in good health and CMV-seropositive.

The gene calls are TRBV28 and TRBJ1-4; D is perhaps TRBD1 (5 bases). Germline V lookup: CDR1 MDHEN, CDR2 SYDVKM. Trimming cost V 5 bases and J 6 bases, with 19 bases left between them. This CDR3 spans 16 amino acids. The DNA for the CDR3 is TGTGCCAGCAGTCCCCTCGCATGGCAGGGCGATGAAAAACTGTTTTTT. Encoded protein: CASSPLAWQGDEKLFF.

A remark on this clone: An end of the junction does not agree with germline; a read error may underlie this. The V gene is TRBV7-9, the J gene TRBJ2-7, with unresolved D. The CDR3 is made up of 13 amino acids. CDR1 is SEHNR and CDR2 is FQNEAQ in the germline V gene (reference sequence). CDR3 nucleotide sequence: TGTTCCAGCAGCTTATATCCCTCCTACGAGCAGTACTTC. Protein product: CSSSLYPSYEQYF. Full variable domain (rest looked up from reference TRBV7-9 and TRBJ2-7): DTGVSQNPRHKITKRGQNVTFRCDPISEHNRLYWYRQTLGQGPEFLTYFQNEAQLEKSRLLSDRFSAERPKGSFSTLEIQRTEQGDSAMYLCSSSLYPSYEQYFGPGTRLTVT.

The gene calls are TRBV19 and TRBJ2-7; D gene ambiguous. Trimming left V 5 bases short and J 0 bases short, with 14 bases between. The CDR3 contains 15 residues. The germline V gene has CDR1 LNHDA and CDR2 SQIVND (reference sequence). The CDR3 DNA sequence: TGTGCCAGTAGTCTCCGGTTCTCCTACTCCTACGAGCAGTACTTC. It is translated as CASSLRFSYSYEQYF. Based on the CDR3 plus reference TRBV19 and TRBJ2-7, the full variable domain is DGGITQSPKYLFRKEGQNVTLSCEQNLNHDAMYWYRQDPGQGLRLIYYSQIVNDFQKGDIAEGYSVSREKKESFPLTVTSAQKNPTAFYLCASSLRFSYSYEQYFGPGTRLTVT.

The CDR3: CASSRTGAQETQYF. The CDR3 bases are TGTGCCAGCAGCCGGACAGGAGCCCAAGAGACCCAGTACTTC. The rearrangement links TRBV11-3 to TRBJ2-5, with TRBD1 matching over 7 bases. From germline, CDR1 is SGHNT and CDR2 YENEEA. The ends lost 5 bases at V and 1 base at J; junction bases unmatched: 4. The CDR3 totals 14 residues.